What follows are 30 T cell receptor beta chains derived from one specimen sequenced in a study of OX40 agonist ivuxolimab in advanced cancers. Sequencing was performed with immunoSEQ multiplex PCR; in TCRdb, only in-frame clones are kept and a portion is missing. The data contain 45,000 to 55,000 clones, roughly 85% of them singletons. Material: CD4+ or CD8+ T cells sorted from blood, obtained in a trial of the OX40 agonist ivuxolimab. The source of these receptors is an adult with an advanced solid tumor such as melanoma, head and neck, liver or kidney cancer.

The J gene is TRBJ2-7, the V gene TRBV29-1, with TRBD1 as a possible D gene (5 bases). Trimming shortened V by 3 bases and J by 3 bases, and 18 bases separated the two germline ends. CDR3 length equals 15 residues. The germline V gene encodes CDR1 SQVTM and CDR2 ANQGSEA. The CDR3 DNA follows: TGCAGCGTTGATAGTACTGGGGCCGGCGGCTACGAGCAGTACTTC. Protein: CSVDSTGAGGYEQYF.

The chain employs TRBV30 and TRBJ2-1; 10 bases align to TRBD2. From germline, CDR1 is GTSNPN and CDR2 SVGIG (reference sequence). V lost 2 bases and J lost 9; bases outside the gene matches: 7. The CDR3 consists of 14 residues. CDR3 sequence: CAWSRGTSAREQFF. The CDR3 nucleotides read TGTGCCTGGAGTAGAGGGACTAGCGCCCGTGAGCAGTTCTTC.

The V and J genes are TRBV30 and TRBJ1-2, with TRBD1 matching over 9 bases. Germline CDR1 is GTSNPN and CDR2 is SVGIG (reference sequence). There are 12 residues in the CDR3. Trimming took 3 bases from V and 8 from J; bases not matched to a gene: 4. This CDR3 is CAWRQGARGYTF. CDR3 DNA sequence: TGTGCCTGGAGACAGGGGGCCAGAGGCTACACCTTC.

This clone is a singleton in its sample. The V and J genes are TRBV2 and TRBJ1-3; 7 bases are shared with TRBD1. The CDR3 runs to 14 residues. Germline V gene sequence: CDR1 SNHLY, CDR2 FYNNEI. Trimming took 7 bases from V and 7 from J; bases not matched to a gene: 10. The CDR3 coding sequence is TGTGCCAGCAATACAGGGGAGGGTTGGAACACCATATATTTT. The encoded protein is CASNTGEGWNTIYF. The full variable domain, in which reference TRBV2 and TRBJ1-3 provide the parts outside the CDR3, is EPEVTQTPSHQVTQMGQEVILRCVPISNHLYFYWYRQILGQKVEFLVSFYNNEISEKSEIFDDQFSVERPDGSNFTLKIRSTKLEDSAMYFCASNTGEGWNTIYFGEGSWLTVV.

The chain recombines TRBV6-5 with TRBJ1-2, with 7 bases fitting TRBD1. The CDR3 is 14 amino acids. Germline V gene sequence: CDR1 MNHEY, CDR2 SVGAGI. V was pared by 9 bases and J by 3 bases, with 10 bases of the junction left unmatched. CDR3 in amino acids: CASKGGPSHYGYTF. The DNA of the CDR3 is TGTGCCAGTAAAGGGGGCCCCTCCCACTATGGCTACACCTTC.

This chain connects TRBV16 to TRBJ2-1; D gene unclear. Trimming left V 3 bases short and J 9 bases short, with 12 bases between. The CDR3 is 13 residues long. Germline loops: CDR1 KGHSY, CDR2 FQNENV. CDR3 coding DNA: TGTGCCAGCAGCCATGGGTACGCGTCTGAGCAGTTCTTC. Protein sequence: CASSHGYASEQFF.

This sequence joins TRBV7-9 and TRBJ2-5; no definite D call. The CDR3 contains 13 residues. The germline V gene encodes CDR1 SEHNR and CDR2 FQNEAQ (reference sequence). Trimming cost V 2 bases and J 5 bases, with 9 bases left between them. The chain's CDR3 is CASSLRSLETQYF. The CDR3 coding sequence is TGTGCCAGCAGCTTAAGGTCATTGGAGACCCAGTACTTC. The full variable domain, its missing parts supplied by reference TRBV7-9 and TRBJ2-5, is DTGVSQNPRHKITKRGQNVTFRCDPISEHNRLYWYRQTLGQGPEFLTYFQNEAQLEKSRLLSDRFSAERPKGSFSTLEIQRTEQGDSAMYLCASSLRSLETQYFGPGTRLLVL.

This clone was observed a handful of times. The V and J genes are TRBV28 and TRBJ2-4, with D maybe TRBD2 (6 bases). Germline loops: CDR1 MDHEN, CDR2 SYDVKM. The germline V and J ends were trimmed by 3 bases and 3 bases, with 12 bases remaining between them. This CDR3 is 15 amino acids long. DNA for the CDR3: TGTGCCAGCAGTTTGAGAGGAGGGGTCAAAAACATTCAGTACTTC. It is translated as CASSLRGGVKNIQYF.

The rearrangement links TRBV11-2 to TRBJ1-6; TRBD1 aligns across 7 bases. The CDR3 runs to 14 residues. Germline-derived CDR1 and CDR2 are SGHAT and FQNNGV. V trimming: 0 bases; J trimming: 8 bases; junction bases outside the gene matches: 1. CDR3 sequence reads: CASSLDRGDSPLHF. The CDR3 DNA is TGTGCCAGCAGCTTAGACAGGGGGGATTCACCCCTCCACTTT.

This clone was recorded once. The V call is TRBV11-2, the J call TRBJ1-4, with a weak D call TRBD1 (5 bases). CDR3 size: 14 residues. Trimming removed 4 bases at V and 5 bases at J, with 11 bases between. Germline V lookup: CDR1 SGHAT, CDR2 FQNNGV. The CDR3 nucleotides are TGTGCCAGCAGCTCCCGGGACGGAAATGAAAAACTGTTTTTT. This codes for CASSSRDGNEKLFF.

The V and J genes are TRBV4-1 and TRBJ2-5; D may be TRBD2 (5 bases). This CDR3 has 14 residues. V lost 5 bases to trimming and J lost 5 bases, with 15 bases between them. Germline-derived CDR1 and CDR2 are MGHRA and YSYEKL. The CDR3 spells CASSFGPGGETQYF. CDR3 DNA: TGCGCCAGCAGCTTCGGACCTGGAGGTGAGACCCAGTACTTC.

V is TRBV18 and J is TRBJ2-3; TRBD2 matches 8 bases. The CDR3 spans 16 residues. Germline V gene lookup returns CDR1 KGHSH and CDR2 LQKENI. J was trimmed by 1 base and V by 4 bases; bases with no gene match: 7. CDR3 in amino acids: CASSLWTSSGTDTQYF. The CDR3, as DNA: TGTGCCAGCTCACTATGGACTAGCTCGGGCACAGATACGCAGTATTTT.

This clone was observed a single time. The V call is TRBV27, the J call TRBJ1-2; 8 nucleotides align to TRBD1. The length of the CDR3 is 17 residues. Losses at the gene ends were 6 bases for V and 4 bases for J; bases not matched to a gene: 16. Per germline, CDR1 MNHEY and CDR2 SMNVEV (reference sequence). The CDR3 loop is CASSASHGTGPSYGYTF. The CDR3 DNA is TGTGCCAGCAGCGCCAGCCATGGGACAGGCCCTTCCTATGGCTACACCTTC.

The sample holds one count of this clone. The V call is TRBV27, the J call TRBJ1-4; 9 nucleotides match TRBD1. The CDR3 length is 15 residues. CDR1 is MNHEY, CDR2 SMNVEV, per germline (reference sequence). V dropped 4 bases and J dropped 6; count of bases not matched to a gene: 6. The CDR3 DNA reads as TGTGCCAGCAGTTCACAGGGGGCGTCGGATGAAAAACTGTTTTTT. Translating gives CASSSQGASDEKLFF.

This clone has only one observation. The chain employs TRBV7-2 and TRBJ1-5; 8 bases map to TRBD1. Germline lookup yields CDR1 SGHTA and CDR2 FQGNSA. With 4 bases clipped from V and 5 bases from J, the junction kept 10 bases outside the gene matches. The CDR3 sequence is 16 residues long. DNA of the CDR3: TGTGCCAGCAGCTCCGAACCAGGGGGCAGGGATCAGCCCCAGCATTTT. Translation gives CASSSEPGGRDQPQHF. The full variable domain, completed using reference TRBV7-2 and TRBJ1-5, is GAGVSQSPSNKVTEKGKDVELRCDPISGHTALYWYRQSLGQGLEFLIYFQGNSAPDKSGLPSDRFSAERTGGSVSTLTIQRTQQEDSAVYLCASSSEPGGRDQPQHFGDGTRLSIL.

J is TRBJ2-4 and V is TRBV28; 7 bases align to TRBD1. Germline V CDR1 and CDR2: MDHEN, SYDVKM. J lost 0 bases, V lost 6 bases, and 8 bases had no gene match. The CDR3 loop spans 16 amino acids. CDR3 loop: CASSSGQVLAKNIQYF. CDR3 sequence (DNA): TGTGCCAGCAGCTCTGGACAGGTTCTAGCCAAAAACATTCAGTACTTC.

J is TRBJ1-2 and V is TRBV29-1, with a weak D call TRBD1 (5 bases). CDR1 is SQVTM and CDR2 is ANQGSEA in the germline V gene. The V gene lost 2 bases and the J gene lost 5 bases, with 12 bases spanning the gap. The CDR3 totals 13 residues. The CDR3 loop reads CSVEQGWGYGYTF. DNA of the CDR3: TGCAGCGTTGAACAGGGTTGGGGATATGGCTACACCTTC.

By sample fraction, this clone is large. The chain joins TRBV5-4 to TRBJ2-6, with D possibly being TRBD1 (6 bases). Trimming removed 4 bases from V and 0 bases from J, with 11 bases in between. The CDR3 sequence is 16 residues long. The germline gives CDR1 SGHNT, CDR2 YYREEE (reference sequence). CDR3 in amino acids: CASSPGQPSGANVLTF. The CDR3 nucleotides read TGTGCCAGCAGCCCGGGACAACCCTCTGGGGCCAACGTCCTGACTTTC.

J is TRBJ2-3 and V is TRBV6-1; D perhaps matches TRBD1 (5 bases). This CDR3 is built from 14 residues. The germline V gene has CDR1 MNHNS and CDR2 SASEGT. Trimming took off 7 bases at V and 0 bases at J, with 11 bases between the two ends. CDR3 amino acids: CASKLTESTDTQYF. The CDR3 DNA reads TGTGCCAGCAAGTTGACAGAGAGCACAGATACGCAGTATTTT.

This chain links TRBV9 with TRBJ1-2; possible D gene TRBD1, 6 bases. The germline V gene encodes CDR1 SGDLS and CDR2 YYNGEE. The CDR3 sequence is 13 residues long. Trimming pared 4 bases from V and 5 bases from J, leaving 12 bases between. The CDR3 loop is CASSPDQGYGYTF. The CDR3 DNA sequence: TGTGCCAGCAGCCCAGACCAGGGGTATGGCTACACCTTC.

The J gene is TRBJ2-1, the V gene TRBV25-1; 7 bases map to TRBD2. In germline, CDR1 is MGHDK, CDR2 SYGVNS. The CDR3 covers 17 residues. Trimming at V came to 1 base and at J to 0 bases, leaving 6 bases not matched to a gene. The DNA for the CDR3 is TGTGCCAGCAGTGAATTCGGCCCGGGGGGCTCCTACAATGAGCAGTTCTTC. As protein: CASSEFGPGGSYNEQFF.

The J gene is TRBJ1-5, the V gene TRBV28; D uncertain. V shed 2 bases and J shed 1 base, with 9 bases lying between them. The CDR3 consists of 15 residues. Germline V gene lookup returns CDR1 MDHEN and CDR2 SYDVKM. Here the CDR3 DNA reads TGTGCCAGCAGTTTAGAATTGTCGAGCAATCAGCCCCAGCATTTT. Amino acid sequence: CASSLELSSNQPQHF.

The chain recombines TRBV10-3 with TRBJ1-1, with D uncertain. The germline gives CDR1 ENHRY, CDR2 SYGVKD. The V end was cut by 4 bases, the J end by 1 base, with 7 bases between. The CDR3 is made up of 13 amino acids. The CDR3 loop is CAISARENTEAFF. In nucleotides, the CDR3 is TGTGCCATCAGTGCGCGGGAGAACACTGAAGCTTTCTTT.

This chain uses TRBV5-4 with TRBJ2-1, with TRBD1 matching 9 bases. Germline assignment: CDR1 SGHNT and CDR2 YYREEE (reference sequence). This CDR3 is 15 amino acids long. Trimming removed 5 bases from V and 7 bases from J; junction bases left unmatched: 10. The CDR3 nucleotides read TGTGCCAGCAGAGGACCGGGACAGGGTACTAATGAGCAGTTCTTC. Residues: CASRGPGQGTNEQFF.

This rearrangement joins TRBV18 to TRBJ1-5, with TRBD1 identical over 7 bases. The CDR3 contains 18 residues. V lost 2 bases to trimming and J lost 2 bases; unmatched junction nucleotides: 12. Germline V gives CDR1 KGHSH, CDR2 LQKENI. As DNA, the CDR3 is TGTGCCAGCTCACCAAGACAGGGAGCCGCGGGTGGCAATCAGCCCCAGCATTTT. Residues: CASSPRQGAAGGNQPQHF. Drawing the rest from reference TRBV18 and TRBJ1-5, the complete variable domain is NAGVMQNPRHLVRRRGQEARLRCSPMKGHSHVYWYRQLPEEGLKFMVYLQKENIIDESGMPKERFSAEFPKEGPSILRIQQVVRGDSAAYFCASSPRQGAAGGNQPQHFGDGTRLSIL.

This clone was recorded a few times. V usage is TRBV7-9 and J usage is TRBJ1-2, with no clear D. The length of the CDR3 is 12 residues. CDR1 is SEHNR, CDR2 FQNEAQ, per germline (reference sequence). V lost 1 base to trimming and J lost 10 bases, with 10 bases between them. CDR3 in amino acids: CASSLEVGDYTF. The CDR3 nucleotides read TGTGCCAGCAGCTTAGAAGTCGGTGACTACACCTTC.

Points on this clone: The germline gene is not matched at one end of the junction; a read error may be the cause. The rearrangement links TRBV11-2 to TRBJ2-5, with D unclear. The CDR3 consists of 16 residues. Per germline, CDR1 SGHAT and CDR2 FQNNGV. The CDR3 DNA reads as TGTGCCAGCAGCTTAGGTGGTGTCACAAACCAAGAGCCCCAGTACTTC. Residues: CASSLGGVTNQEPQYF. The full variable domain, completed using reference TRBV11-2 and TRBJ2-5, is EAGVAQSPRYKIIEKRQSVAFWCNPISGHATLYWYQQILGQGPKLLIQFQNNGVVDDSQLPKDRFSAERLKGVDSTLKIQPAKLEDSAVYLCASSLGGVTNQEPQYFGPGTRLLVL.

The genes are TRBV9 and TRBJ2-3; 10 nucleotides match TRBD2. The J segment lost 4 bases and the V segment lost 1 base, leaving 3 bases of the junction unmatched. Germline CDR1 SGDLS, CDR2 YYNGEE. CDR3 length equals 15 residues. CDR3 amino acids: CASSVTSGRADTQYF. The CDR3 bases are TGTGCCAGCAGCGTAACCAGCGGGAGGGCAGATACGCAGTATTTT.

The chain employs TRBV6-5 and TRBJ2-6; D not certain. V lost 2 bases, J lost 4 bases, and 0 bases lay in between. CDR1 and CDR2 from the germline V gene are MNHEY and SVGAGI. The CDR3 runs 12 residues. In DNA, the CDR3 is TGTGCCAGCAGTTACGGGGCCAACGTCCTGACTTTC. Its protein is CASSYGANVLTF.

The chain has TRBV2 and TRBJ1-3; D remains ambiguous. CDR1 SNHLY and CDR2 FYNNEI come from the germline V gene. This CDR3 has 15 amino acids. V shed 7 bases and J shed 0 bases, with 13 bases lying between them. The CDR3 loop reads CASKLDVVSGNTIYF. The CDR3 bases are TGTGCCAGCAAACTGGACGTCGTCTCTGGAAACACCATATATTTT.